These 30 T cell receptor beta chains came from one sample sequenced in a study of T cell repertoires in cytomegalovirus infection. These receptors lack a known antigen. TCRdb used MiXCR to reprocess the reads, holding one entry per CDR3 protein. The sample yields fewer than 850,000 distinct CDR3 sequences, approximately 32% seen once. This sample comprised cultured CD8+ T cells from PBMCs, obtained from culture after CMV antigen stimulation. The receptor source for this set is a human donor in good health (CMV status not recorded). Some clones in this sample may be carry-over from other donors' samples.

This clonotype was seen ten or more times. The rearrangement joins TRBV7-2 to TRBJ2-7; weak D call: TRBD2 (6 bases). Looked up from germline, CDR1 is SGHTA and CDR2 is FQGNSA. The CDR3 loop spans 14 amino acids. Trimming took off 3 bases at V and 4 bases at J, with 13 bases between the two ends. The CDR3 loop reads CASSFGHGTYEQYV. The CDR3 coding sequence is TGTGCCAGCAGCTTCGGACACGGGACTTACGAGCAGTACGTC.

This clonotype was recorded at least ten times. The CDR3 spells CASSYSPTEPQHF. CDR3 nucleotide sequence: TGTGCCAGCAGTTACTCCCCTACTGAGCCCCAGCATTTT. The genes are TRBV6-5 and TRBJ1-5; D gene uncertain. CDR3 length: 13 amino acids. Germline loops: CDR1 MNHEY, CDR2 SVGAGI. With 0 bases removed from V and 8 bases from J, the gap between germline ends came to 8 bases.

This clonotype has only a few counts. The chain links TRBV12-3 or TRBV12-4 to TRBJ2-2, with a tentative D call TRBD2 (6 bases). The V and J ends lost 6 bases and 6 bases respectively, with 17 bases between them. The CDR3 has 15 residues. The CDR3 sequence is CASSLTGVLAGELFF. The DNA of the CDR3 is TGTGCCAGCAGCCTCACGGGGGTACTAGCCGGGGAGCTGTTTTTT.

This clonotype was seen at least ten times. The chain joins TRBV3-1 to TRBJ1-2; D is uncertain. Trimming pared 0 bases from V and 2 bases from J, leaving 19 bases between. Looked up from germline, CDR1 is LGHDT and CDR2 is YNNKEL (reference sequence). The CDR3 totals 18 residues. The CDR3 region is CASSQDPHRKKRNYGYTF. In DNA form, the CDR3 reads TGTGCCAGCAGCCAAGATCCCCACCGGAAGAAAAGGAACTATGGCTACACCTTC.

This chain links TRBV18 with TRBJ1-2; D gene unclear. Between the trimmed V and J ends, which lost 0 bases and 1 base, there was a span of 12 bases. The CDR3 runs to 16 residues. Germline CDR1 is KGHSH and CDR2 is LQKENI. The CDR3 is CASSPPSAFNNYGYTF. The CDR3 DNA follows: TGTGCCAGCTCACCACCGAGTGCGTTTAATAACTATGGCTACACCTTC.

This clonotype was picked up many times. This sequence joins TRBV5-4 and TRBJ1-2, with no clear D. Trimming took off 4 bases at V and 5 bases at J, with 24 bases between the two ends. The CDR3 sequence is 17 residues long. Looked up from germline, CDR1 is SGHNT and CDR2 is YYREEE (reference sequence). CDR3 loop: CASSTRGELPRRYGYTF. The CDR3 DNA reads TGTGCCAGCAGCACTCGGGGTGAACTGCCCCGCCGGTATGGCTACACCTTC.

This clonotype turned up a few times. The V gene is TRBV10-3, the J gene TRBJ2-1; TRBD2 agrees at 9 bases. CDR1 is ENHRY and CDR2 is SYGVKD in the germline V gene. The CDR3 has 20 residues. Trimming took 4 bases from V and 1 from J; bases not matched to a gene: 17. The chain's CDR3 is CAISGETGLAAGGSYNEQFF. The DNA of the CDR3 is TGTGCCATCAGTGGCGAAACGGGACTAGCAGCGGGGGGTTCCTACAATGAGCAGTTCTTC.

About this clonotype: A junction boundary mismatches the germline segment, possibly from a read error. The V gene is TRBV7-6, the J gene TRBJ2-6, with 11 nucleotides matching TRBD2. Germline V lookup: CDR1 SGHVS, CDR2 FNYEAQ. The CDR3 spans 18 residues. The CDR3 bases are TGTGCCTGCAGCTTAGCGGGGGGGACCCTCTCTGGGGCCAACGTCCTGACTTTC. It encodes CACSLAGGTLSGANVLTF.

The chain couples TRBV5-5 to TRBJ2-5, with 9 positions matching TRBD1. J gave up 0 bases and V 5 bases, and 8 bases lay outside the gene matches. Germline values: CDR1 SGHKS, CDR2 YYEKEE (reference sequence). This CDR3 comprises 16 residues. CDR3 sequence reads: CASRTDRGEYQETQYF. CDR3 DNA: TGTGCCAGCAGGACCGACAGGGGGGAGTACCAAGAGACCCAGTACTTC.

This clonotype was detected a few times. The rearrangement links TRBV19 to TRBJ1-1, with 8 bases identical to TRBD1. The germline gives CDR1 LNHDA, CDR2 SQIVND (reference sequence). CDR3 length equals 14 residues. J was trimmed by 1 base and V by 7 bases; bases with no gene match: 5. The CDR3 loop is CASTPGGPNTEAFF. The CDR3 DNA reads TGTGCCAGTACCCCAGGGGGCCCGAACACTGAAGCTTTCTTT.

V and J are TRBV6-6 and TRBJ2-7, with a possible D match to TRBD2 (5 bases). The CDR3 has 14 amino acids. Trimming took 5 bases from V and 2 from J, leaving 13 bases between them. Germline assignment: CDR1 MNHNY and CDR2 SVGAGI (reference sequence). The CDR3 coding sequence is TGTGCCAGCAGTGAGGACCAACTAGCCTACGAGCAGTACGTC. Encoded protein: CASSEDQLAYEQYV.

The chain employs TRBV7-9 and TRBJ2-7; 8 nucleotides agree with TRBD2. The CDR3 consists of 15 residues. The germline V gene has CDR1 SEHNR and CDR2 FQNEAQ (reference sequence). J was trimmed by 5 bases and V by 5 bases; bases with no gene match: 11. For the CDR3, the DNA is TGTGCCAGCAGCCCTCTCGGGGGGGGCACGGACGAGCAGTACTTC. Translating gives CASSPLGGGTDEQYF. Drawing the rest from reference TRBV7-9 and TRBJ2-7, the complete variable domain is DTGVSQNPRHKITKRGQNVTFRCDPISEHNRLYWYRQTLGQGPEFLTYFQNEAQLEKSRLLSDRFSAERPKGSFSTLEIQRTEQGDSAMYLCASSPLGGGTDEQYFGPGTRLTVT.

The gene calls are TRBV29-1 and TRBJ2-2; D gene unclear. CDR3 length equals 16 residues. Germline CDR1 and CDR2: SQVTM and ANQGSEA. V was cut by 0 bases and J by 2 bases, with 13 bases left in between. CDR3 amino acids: CSVEDLGRENTGELFF. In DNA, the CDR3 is TGCAGCGTTGAAGATCTGGGAAGGGAAAACACCGGGGAGCTGTTTTTT.

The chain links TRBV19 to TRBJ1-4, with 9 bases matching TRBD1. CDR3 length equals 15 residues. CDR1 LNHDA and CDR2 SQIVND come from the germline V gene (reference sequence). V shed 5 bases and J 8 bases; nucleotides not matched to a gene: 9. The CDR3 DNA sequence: TGTGCCAGTAGTCCCGGGACAGGGATGGAAGAAAAACTGTTTTTT. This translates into CASSPGTGMEEKLFF.

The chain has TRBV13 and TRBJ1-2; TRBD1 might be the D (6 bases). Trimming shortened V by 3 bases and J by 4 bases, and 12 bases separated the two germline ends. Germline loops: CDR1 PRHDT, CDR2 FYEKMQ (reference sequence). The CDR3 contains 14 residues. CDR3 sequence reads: CASSFGQPPYGYTF. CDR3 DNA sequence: TGTGCCAGCAGCTTCGGACAGCCTCCCTATGGCTACACCTTC.

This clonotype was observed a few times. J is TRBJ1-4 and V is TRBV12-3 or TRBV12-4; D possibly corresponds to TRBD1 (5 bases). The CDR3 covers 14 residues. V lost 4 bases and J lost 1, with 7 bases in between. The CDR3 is CASSWDGTNEKLFF. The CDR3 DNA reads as TGTGCCAGCAGTTGGGACGGAACTAATGAAAAACTGTTTTTT.

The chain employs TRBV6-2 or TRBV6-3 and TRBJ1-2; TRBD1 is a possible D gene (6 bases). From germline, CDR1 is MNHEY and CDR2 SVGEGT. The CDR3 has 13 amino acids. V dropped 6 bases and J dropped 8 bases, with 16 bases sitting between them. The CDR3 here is CASSFTGGGGYTF. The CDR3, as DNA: TGTGCCAGCAGCTTTACAGGAGGGGGAGGCTACACCTTC.

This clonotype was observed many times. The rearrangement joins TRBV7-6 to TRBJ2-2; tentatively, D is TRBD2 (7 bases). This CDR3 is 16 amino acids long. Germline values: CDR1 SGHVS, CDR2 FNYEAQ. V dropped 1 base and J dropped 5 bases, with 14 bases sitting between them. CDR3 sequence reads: CASSLGAGAGTGELFF. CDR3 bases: TGTGCCAGCAGCTTAGGTGCGGGGGCTGGTACCGGGGAGCTGTTTTTT.

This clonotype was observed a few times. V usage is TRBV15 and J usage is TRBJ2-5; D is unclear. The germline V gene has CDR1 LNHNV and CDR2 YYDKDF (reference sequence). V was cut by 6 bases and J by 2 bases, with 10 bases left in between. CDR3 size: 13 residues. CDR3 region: CATRPNLQETQYF. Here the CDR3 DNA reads TGTGCCACCAGACCTAATTTACAAGAGACCCAGTACTTC.

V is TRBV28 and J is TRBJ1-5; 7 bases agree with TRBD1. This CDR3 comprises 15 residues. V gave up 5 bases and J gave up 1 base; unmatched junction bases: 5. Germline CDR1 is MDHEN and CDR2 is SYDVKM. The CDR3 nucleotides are TGTGCCAGCAGTCTAGGGGGCGAAAGCAATCAGCCCCAGCATTTT. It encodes CASSLGGESNQPQHF.

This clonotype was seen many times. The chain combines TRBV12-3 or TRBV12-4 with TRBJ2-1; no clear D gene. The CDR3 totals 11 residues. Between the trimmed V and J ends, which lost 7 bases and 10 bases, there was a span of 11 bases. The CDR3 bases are TGTGCCAGCACCTCCGGAACAGAGCAGTTCTTC. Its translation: CASTSGTEQFF.

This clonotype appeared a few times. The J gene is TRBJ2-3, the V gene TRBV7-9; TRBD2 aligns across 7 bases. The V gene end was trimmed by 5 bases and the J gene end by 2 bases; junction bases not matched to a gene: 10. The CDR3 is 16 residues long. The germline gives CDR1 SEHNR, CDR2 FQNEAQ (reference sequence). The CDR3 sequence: CASSTPAGLLTDTQYF. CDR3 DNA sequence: TGTGCCAGCAGCACCCCAGCGGGGCTCCTCACAGATACGCAGTATTTT.

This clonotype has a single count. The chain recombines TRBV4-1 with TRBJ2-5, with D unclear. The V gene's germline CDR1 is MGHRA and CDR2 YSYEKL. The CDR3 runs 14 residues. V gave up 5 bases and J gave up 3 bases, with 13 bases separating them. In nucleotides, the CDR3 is TGCGCCAGCAGCTACCGAGGTGGGGAAGAGACCCAGTACTTC. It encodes CASSYRGGEETQYF.

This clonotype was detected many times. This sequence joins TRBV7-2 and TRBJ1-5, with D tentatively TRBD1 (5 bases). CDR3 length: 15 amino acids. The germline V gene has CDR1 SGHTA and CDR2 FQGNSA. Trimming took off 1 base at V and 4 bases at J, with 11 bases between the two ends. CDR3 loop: CASSLDGTRNQPQHF. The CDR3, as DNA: TGTGCCAGCAGCTTAGATGGGACCCGAAATCAGCCCCAGCATTTT.

The chain's CDR3 is CASSPGPVSYEQYF. CDR3 bases: TGTGCCAGCAGCCCAGGTCCCGTTTCCTACGAGCAGTACTTC. V and J are TRBV3-1 and TRBJ2-7; D unresolved. Between the trimmed V and J ends, which lost 4 bases and 1 base, there was a span of 11 bases. Per germline, CDR1 LGHDT and CDR2 YNNKEL (reference sequence). There are 14 residues in the CDR3.

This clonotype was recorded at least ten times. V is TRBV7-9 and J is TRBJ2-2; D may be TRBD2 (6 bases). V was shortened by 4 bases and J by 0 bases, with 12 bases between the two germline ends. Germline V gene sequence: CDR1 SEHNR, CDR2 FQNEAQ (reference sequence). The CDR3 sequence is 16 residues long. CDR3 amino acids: CASSSLAGPNTGELFF. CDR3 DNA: TGTGCCAGCAGCTCCCTGGCGGGGCCGAACACCGGGGAGCTGTTTTTT.

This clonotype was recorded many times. The CDR3 region is CASSLVPDMNTEAFF. Written as DNA, the CDR3 is TGTGCCAGCAGCTTAGTGCCGGATATGAACACTGAAGCTTTCTTT. The rearrangement links TRBV7-2 to TRBJ1-1; no reliable D call. Germline CDR1 and CDR2: SGHTA and FQGNSA. V dropped 1 base and J dropped 0 bases, with 9 bases sitting between them. The CDR3 is 15 residues long. Variable domain in full (rest from reference TRBV7-2 and TRBJ1-1): GAGVSQSPSNKVTEKGKDVELRCDPISGHTALYWYRQSLGQGLEFLIYFQGNSAPDKSGLPSDRFSAERTGGSVSTLTIQRTQQEDSAVYLCASSLVPDMNTEAFFGQGTRLTVV.

The CDR3 sequence is CASSQMGLAGVNEQFF. In DNA, the CDR3 is TGCGCCAGCAGCCAAATGGGACTAGCGGGTGTCAATGAGCAGTTCTTC. This sequence joins TRBV4-1 and TRBJ2-1; 12 nucleotides agree with TRBD2. Germline CDR1 and CDR2: MGHRA and YSYEKL. J was trimmed by 6 bases and V by 2 bases; bases with no gene match: 5. This CDR3 spans 16 amino acids.

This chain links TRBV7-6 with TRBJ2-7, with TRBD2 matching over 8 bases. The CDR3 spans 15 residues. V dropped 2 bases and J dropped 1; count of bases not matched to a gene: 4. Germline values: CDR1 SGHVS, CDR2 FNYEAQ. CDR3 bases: TGTGCCAGCAGCTTACCTAGCGGGCTTTCCTACGAGCAGTACTTC. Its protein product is CASSLPSGLSYEQYF.

The CDR3 nucleotides are TGTGCCAGCAGCGAGACTAGCTTCCACACAGATACGCAGTATTTT. Its translation is CASSETSFHTDTQYF. The chain uses TRBV7-3 and TRBJ2-3; 7 bases align to TRBD2. Germline assignment: CDR1 SGHTA and CDR2 FQGTGA. The V and J ends lost 5 bases and 2 bases, in that order; junction bases with no gene match: 7. The CDR3 has 15 residues.